Below are 21 T cell receptor beta chains sequenced from a single sample in a study of CD8+ T cells in alopecia areata. Extraction of RNA preceded its reverse transcription into cDNA, which served as the sequencing template. The protocol was immunoSEQ multiplex PCR, while the TCRdb copy is restricted to in-frame clones and leaves out a portion. Of about 150,000 clones listed, less than 75% were seen once; the top ten hold 30% to 45%. Specimen: CD8+ T cells sorted from blood. Every receptor here comes from a human donor in good health.

This rearrangement joins TRBV7-9 to TRBJ2-6; 9 nucleotides match TRBD1. V lost 1 base, J lost 1 base, and 8 bases stayed unmatched. Germline V CDR1 and CDR2: SEHNR, FQNEAQ (reference sequence). The CDR3 has 19 amino acids. The chain's CDR3 is CASSLVPGQGLSGANVLTF. The CDR3 nucleotides are TGTGCCAGCAGCTTAGTTCCGGGACAGGGCTTATCTGGGGCCAACGTCCTGACTTTC.

The V call is TRBV13, the J call TRBJ2-1; no definite D call. The CDR3 runs to 13 residues. V was pared by 0 bases and J by 8 bases, with 8 bases between. The germline gives CDR1 PRHDT, CDR2 FYEKMQ (reference sequence). CDR3 coding DNA: TGTGCCAGCAGCTTAGGCAATTCTCATGAGCAGTTCTTC. This encodes CASSLGNSHEQFF.

The chain combines TRBV19 with TRBJ1-1; TRBD1 is a possible D gene (6 bases). The V end was cut by 11 bases, the J end by 3 bases, with 16 bases between. The CDR3 loop spans 13 amino acids. The germline CDR1 and CDR2 sequences are LNHDA and SQIVND (reference sequence). CDR3 DNA sequence: TGTGCCTCCTCATGGGGGGGGCACACTGAAGCTTTCTTT. This translates into CASSWGGHTEAFF.

J is TRBJ2-2 and V is TRBV15; 10 nucleotides align to TRBD2. From germline, CDR1 is LNHNV and CDR2 YYDKDF (reference sequence). The CDR3 extends over 16 amino acids. Trimming removed 4 bases from V and 7 bases from J; junction bases left unmatched: 9. The CDR3 loop reads CATSNPTSGRDGELFF. Here the CDR3 DNA reads TGTGCCACCAGCAACCCGACTAGCGGGCGGGACGGGGAGCTGTTTTTT. The variable domain in full, completed from reference TRBV15 and TRBJ2-2, reads DAMVIQNPRYQVTQFGKPVTLSCSQTLNHNVMYWYQQKSSQAPKLLFHYYDKDFNNEADTPDNFQSRRPNTSFCFLDIRSPGLGDTAMYLCATSNPTSGRDGELFFGEGSRLTVL.

The chain recombines TRBV19 with TRBJ2-1; possible D gene TRBD1, 6 bases. The CDR3 spans 16 residues. The ends were cut back, 8 bases at V and 4 bases at J, with 21 bases in the middle. CDR1 is LNHDA, CDR2 SQIVND, per germline (reference sequence). CDR3 coding DNA: TGTGCCAGTCACAAAACTGGACAGCGAACATACAATGAGCAGTTCTTC. The encoded protein is CASHKTGQRTYNEQFF.

This chain connects TRBV7-2 to TRBJ2-1, with 16 bases identical to TRBD2. Germline V gene lookup returns CDR1 SGHTA and CDR2 FQGNSA. This CDR3 is 17 amino acids long. V lost 2 bases to trimming and J lost 10 bases; unmatched junction nucleotides: 8. CDR3 DNA sequence: TGTGCCAGCAGCTTATACGGGACTAGCGGGAGGGCCAAGGAGCAGTTCTTC. This encodes CASSLYGTSGRAKEQFF.

This clone was counted between two and nine times. V and J are TRBV4-1 and TRBJ2-7; D is perhaps TRBD1 (6 bases). Trimming left V 4 bases short and J 4 bases short, with 11 bases between. The CDR3 has 13 residues. Germline V gene sequence: CDR1 MGHRA, CDR2 YSYEKL. CDR3 sequence reads: CASSRTGLYEQYF. CDR3 DNA: TGCGCCAGCAGCCGCACAGGGTTGTACGAGCAGTACTTC.

This chain joins TRBV14 and TRBJ2-5; D possibly matches TRBD1 or TRBD2 (5 bases each). Germline CDR1 SGHDN, CDR2 FVKESK. This CDR3 contains 13 residues. V gave up 1 base and J gave up 9 bases, with 12 bases separating them. In nucleotides, the CDR3 is TGTGCCAGCAGCCAAGGGGGGATTCTGGCCCAGTACTTC. This sequence encodes CASSQGGILAQYF.

The rearrangement links TRBV7-6 to TRBJ2-7, with D possibly being TRBD1 (6 bases). This CDR3 is built from 14 residues. Looked up from germline, CDR1 is SGHVS and CDR2 is FNYEAQ. V lost 5 bases to trimming and J lost 5 bases, with 16 bases between them. Written as DNA, the CDR3 is TGTGCCAGCAGCCCTACAGGGAATCGGCACGAGCAGTACTTC. This codes for CASSPTGNRHEQYF.

The J gene is TRBJ2-7, the V gene TRBV5-1, with 11 nucleotides matching TRBD1. The CDR3 is 15 residues long. The V segment lost 1 base and the J segment 4 bases; nucleotides outside the gene matches: 4. The germline V gene encodes CDR1 SGHRS and CDR2 YFSETQ. In DNA, the CDR3 is TGCGCCAGCAGCTTGCGGGGACAGGGGGAGTACGAGCAGTACTTC. Translated: CASSLRGQGEYEQYF.

J is TRBJ2-7 and V is TRBV4-1; D is undetermined. Germline V gene data show CDR1 as MGHRA and CDR2 as YSYEKL. V lost 5 bases to trimming and J lost 6 bases, with 17 bases between them. The CDR3 totals 14 residues. Here the CDR3 reads CASSVTLGLFEQYF. As DNA, the CDR3 is TGCGCCAGCAGCGTGACCCTAGGTTTATTCGAGCAGTACTTC.

This clone was counted only a few times. The V and J genes are TRBV27 and TRBJ2-5, with a weak D call TRBD1 (6 bases). Germline V gene data show CDR1 as MNHEY and CDR2 as SMNVEV (reference sequence). V was clipped by 4 bases and J by 5 bases, with 11 bases between them. The CDR3 is 13 residues long. As DNA, the CDR3 is TGTGCCAGCAGTTCTTATCAGGGGGAGACCCAGTACTTC. Translation gives CASSSYQGETQYF.

The V gene is TRBV9, the J gene TRBJ2-7; unclear D gene. Germline CDR1 reads SGDLS; CDR2 reads YYNGEE. CDR3 length: 13 amino acids. The V end was cut by 4 bases, the J end by 6 bases, with 14 bases between. Here the CDR3 reads CASSPSRSREQYF. The CDR3 coding sequence is TGTGCCAGCAGCCCCAGTCGATCTCGCGAGCAGTACTTC.

The chain employs TRBV7-9 and TRBJ2-5, with 7 bases matching TRBD2. Trimming took 5 bases from V and 4 from J; bases not matched to a gene: 4. The CDR3 has 13 amino acids. Germline loops: CDR1 SEHNR, CDR2 FQNEAQ (reference sequence). The CDR3 bases are TGTGCCAGCAGCCAGGGAGGGAGAGAGACCCAGTACTTC. Translating it yields CASSQGGRETQYF.

Comments on this clone: The same CDR3 also results from other DNA sequences found in this sample. The CDR3 bases are TGCAGCGTTGAGGCAGGGAACACTGAAGCTTTCTTT. It codes for CSVEAGNTEAFF. The V call is TRBV29-1, the J call TRBJ1-1; D is unresolved. The V end lost 3 bases, the J end lost 1 base, and 6 bases lay between the germline ends. CDR1 is SQVTM and CDR2 is ANQGSEA in the germline V gene. The CDR3 is 12 residues long.

The chain employs TRBV5-1 and TRBJ2-7; possible D gene TRBD2, 6 bases. CDR1 SGHRS and CDR2 YFSETQ come from the germline V gene. V lost 3 bases to trimming and J lost 7 bases, with 14 bases between them. There are 13 residues in the CDR3. This chain's CDR3 is CASSSPSGSEQYF. The DNA of the CDR3 is TGCGCCAGCAGCTCCCCGTCCGGGAGTGAGCAGTACTTC. The full variable domain, its missing parts supplied by reference TRBV5-1 and TRBJ2-7, is KAGVTQTPRYLIKTRGQQVTLSCSPISGHRSVSWYQQTPGQGLQFLFEYFSETQRNKGNFPGRFSGRQFSNSRSEMNVSTLELGDSALYLCASSSPSGSEQYFGPGTRLTVT.

V is TRBV5-1 and J is TRBJ2-7; D possibly corresponds to TRBD1 (7 bases). This CDR3 has 14 amino acids. The germline CDR1 and CDR2 sequences are SGHRS and YFSETQ. The V and J ends lost 0 bases and 6 bases respectively, with 13 bases between them. The CDR3 loop is CASSLAGGLSEQYF. The CDR3 bases are TGCGCCAGCAGCTTGGCAGGGGGGTTGTCCGAGCAGTACTTC.

In this sample, this clone turned up a few times. V usage is TRBV29-1 and J usage is TRBJ1-1; tentative D call: TRBD1 (6 bases). The V end was cut by 7 bases, the J end by 6 bases, with 15 bases between. The CDR3 is made up of 12 amino acids. Germline V lookup: CDR1 SQVTM, CDR2 ANQGSEA. For the CDR3, the DNA is TGCAGCGCCGAGGGGGGAAGCGCTGAAGCTTTCTTT. Translating it yields CSAEGGSAEAFF.

V is TRBV2 and J is TRBJ2-3; D is undetermined. Germline CDR1 reads SNHLY; CDR2 reads FYNNEI. The CDR3 is made up of 8 amino acids. V gave up 8 bases and J gave up 7 bases, with 1 base separating them. The CDR3 loop reads CASHTQYF. CDR3 nucleotide sequence: TGTGCCAGCCATACGCAGTATTTT.

A few counts support this clone. The V gene is TRBV29-1, the J gene TRBJ2-2; D not certain. Germline V CDR1 and CDR2: SQVTM, ANQGSEA. The CDR3 contains 11 residues. V was clipped by 7 bases and J by 7 bases, with 10 bases between them. The CDR3 nucleotides read TGCAGCGCTAACAACCACGGGGAGCTGTTTTTT. It specifies CSANNHGELFF.

This clone was observed a few times. The chain employs TRBV7-9 and TRBJ2-7, with D possibly being TRBD1 or TRBD2 (5 bases each). Trimming stripped 5 bases from V and 5 bases from J, with 16 bases between. Germline assignment: CDR1 SEHNR and CDR2 FQNEAQ (reference sequence). The CDR3 has 14 amino acids. DNA for the CDR3: TGTGCCAGCAGCCCGCAGGGAAGGGACCACGAGCAGTACTTC. Its translation is CASSPQGRDHEQYF.